The 19 T cell receptor beta chains in this list originate from one sample, sequenced in a study of CXCR3-negative and CXCR3-positive naive CD8 T cells. Study results and limitations: A higher hydrophobicity marked the TRB CDR3s of CXCR3-positive naive cells versus CXCR3-negative naive cells.

The TRB cDNA libraries were prepared by 5' RACE with UMI labels. Each CDR3 protein gets one entry in TCRdb, which reprocessed the 5' RACE reads and gives no DNA. With tens of thousands of distinct CDR3 sequences in the sample, the ten largest clones hold 0.53%. The antigens of these receptors remain unknown. Sequencing used naive CXCR3+ CD8+ T cells from blood. Subset defined: CD45RO-CCR7+CD27+CD95- naive CD8+ T cells expressing CXCR3 (TNR3+). The receptors were gathered from a human donor in good health. Some clones in this sample may be carry-over from other donors' samples.

The rearrangement uses TRBV27 and TRBJ2-1. The CDR3 is 15 residues long. Germline lookup yields CDR1 MNHEY and CDR2 SMNVEV (reference sequence). CDR3 sequence: CACSSSLGSYNEQFF.

J is TRBJ2-7 and V is TRBV28; TCRdb calls TRBD2, which cannot be checked without DNA. Germline V gene data show CDR1 as MDHEN and CDR2 as SYDVKM. The CDR3 covers 15 residues. Here the CDR3 reads CASSPTLVVRYEQYF.

This chain uses TRBV12-3 or TRBV12-4 with TRBJ1-1. The length of the CDR3 is 13 residues. The CDR3 sequence: CTSSSTVNTEAFF.

The V gene is TRBV29-1, the J gene TRBJ2-5. The CDR3 has 12 amino acids. CDR1 is SQVTM, CDR2 ANQGSEA, per germline. Here the CDR3 reads CSVDLLQETQYF.

This chain joins TRBV12-3 or TRBV12-4 and TRBJ2-1; TCRdb outputs TRBD1, but without DNA this stays unchecked. The CDR3 contains 12 residues. Here the CDR3 reads CASTGAYNEQFF.

The chain is built from TRBV7-6 and TRBJ2-1; TCRdb reports TRBD2, a call that lacks DNA to check it against. CDR1 is SGHVS and CDR2 is FNYEAQ in the germline V gene. The CDR3 consists of 14 residues. The CDR3 loop reads CASSLVHSQDEQFF.

The chain recombines TRBV14 with TRBJ1-1; TCRdb's D gene call, TRBD1, goes unchecked for lack of DNA. The germline V gene has CDR1 SGHDN and CDR2 FVKESK. CDR3 length: 17 amino acids. CDR3 amino acids: CASTPRGTGIMNTEAFF. The full variable domain, completed using reference TRBV14 and TRBJ1-1, is EAGVTQFPSHSVIEKGQTVTLRCDPISGHDNLYWYRRVMGKEIKFLLHFVKESKQDESGMPNNRFLAERTGGTYSTLKVQPAELEDSGVYFCASTPRGTGIMNTEAFFGQGTRLTVV.

The J gene is TRBJ1-2, the V gene TRBV4-2; TCRdb indicates TRBD1, and absent DNA this call remains unverified. The CDR3 has 16 residues. Germline CDR1 reads LGHNA; CDR2 reads YNFKEQ. The CDR3: CASSQDWDRVTYGYTF.

J is TRBJ2-1 and V is TRBV4-1; absent DNA, TCRdb's TRBD2 call cannot be checked. The CDR3 spans 15 residues. Germline CDR1 reads MGHRA; CDR2 reads YSYEKL. CDR3 sequence: CASSQGTGGINEQFF.

The chain recombines TRBV7-6 with TRBJ2-1; TCRdb's D call, TRBD2, is unchecked because there is no DNA. The CDR3 sequence is 17 residues long. CDR1 is SGHVS and CDR2 is FNYEAQ in the germline V gene. This CDR3 is CASSSQVSGSSYNEQFF. The variable domain in full, completed from reference TRBV7-6 and TRBJ2-1, reads GAGVSQSPRYKVTKRGQDVALRCDPISGHVSLYWYRQALGQGPEFLTYFNYEAQQDKSGLPNDRFSAERPEGSISTLTIQRTEQRDSAMYRCASSSQVSGSSYNEQFFGPGTRLTVL.

The chain links TRBV19 to TRBJ1-1; TCRdb indicates TRBD1, and absent DNA this call remains unverified. The CDR3 sequence is 14 residues long. CDR1 and CDR2 from the germline V gene are LNHDA and SQIVND (reference sequence). The CDR3 here is CASSFLPKGTEAFF.

The J gene is TRBJ2-7, the V gene TRBV20-1; TCRdb calls TRBD2, which cannot be checked without DNA. This CDR3 region has 14 residues. The germline V gene encodes CDR1 DFQATT and CDR2 SNEGSKA (reference sequence). CDR3 region: CSASPQDWSYEQYF.

This chain joins TRBV6-5 and TRBJ2-7; no DNA is available, so the TRBD1 call from TCRdb remains unchecked. This CDR3 has 13 amino acids. Per germline, CDR1 MNHEY and CDR2 SVGAGI. The CDR3 is CASSWAPAYEQYF.

V usage is TRBV5-1 and J usage is TRBJ1-5; TCRdb lists TRBD1, though no DNA is available to test this call. The CDR3 covers 16 residues. Germline V lookup: CDR1 SGHRS, CDR2 YFSETQ. The CDR3 region is CASSLDSGFWDQPQHF.

The chain is built from TRBV13 and TRBJ2-1; TCRdb's D call of TRBD1 is untestable without DNA. The length of the CDR3 is 14 residues. The germline gives CDR1 PRHDT, CDR2 FYEKMQ (reference sequence). The CDR3 is CASSLMQGNNEQFF.

The chain links TRBV20-1 to TRBJ1-1. The CDR3 covers 12 residues. Germline CDR1 DFQATT, CDR2 SNEGSKA (reference sequence). CDR3 sequence: CSVEDLVVEAFF.

This sequence joins TRBV25-1 and TRBJ1-1; TCRdb's assignment of TRBD1 cannot be checked, as there is no DNA. The CDR3 contains 13 residues. Germline V lookup: CDR1 MGHDK, CDR2 SYGVNS. CDR3 sequence: CASSEPGNTEAFF.

The rearrangement links TRBV7-6 to TRBJ2-7; TCRdb's D gene call, TRBD1, goes unchecked for lack of DNA. The germline V gene encodes CDR1 SGHVS and CDR2 FNYEAQ. CDR3 size: 14 residues. CDR3 residues: CASSLAGTGDEQYF.

This chain links TRBV7-3 with TRBJ2-1; checking the TCRdb D call of TRBD2 is not possible without DNA. CDR3 size: 15 residues. Per germline, CDR1 SGHTA and CDR2 FQGTGA. CDR3 sequence: CASSFEAGSYNEQFF.